A selection of T cell receptor beta chains follows, all from one sample in a study of neoadjuvant anti-PD-1 for oral cavity cancer. Only in-frame clones appear in the TCRdb table, and some are missing; sequencing was by immunoSEQ multiplex PCR. This table holds approximately 14,000 clones, roughly 71% found once. This material consisted of PBMCs, taken before nivolumab (anti-PD-1) treatment. The receptors were gathered from a person between 40 and 79 years old with oral cavity squamous cell carcinoma. CDR3s include the opening cysteine and the closing phenylalanine or tryptophan. Clone size is given for some rows only: seen once, a few or many times, or a class if the clone is expanded.

CDR3 protein,V gene,clone size
CASSGIAGGQETQYF,TRBV9,NA
CASSLLEGADTGELFF,TRBV5-8,NA
CASSQMGSGSTDTQYF,TRBV4-1,few
CATSPRRTGYGYTF,TRBV15,NA
CAWSSGEGRPQHF,TRBV30,NA
CASSLALAAEITLYNEQFF,TRBV11-2,NA
CATSRANYEQYF,TRBV15,NA
CASRFNTDTQYF,TRBV7-8,NA
CAWSVRGTANGYTF,TRBV30,NA
CASGRGGPSEQYF,TRBV9,NA
CASSQQRHMMEGYTF,TRBV4-1,NA
CASSDSHEQFF,TRBV6-4,NA
CASSRDGNYGYTF,TRBV5-4,NA
CASSHTSGRGTGELFF,TRBV7-9,NA
CASSPGQGWMNTEAFF,TRBV5-6,NA
CASSSPRSSYNEQFF,TRBV5-4,once
CARSLARLASYNEQFF,TRBV5-3,NA
CASSLGIDLTDTQYF,TRBV7-6,NA
CASSSLRQGPEQYF,TRBV5-1,NA
CASDSTNTYEQYF,TRBV7-9,once
CASRGRISDEQFF,TRBV27,NA
CAWRATGLTYEQYF,TRBV30,once
CASSLVGSNEKLFF,TRBV7-9,NA
CASSRRANEQFF,TRBV19,NA
CASAAGTIANNEQFF,TRBV5-1,NA
CASSYGQGGTEAFF,TRBV7-9,NA